This record looks at one T cell receptor (beta chain) sequence and its context. What antigen it recognizes has not been identified. An end of the junction differs from the germline gene, which may be a read error. This specimen belongs to a study of blood T cells in healthy people across ages (dated by TCRdb to the mid-2010s). In terms of the full investigation: In model experiments, template switching captured roughly one uniquely barcoded TCR beta cDNA molecule for every two T cells. Age-related changes in TCR beta repertoire diversity were measured in the study by deep sequencing normalized with unique cDNA molecular identifiers. The donors were split into four age groups: young (average about 15 years), middle-aged (about 40), aged (more than 60) and long-lived (about 74). To avoid experimental bias, donors of different ages were randomly spread across the sequencing lanes. For two donors (one aged 18 to 29 and one aged 80 or older), the study analyzed two additional independent replicas of 1 million unique cDNA reads from the same blood draw.

Systemically healthy Caucasian individuals from Russia, 39 in total and aged roughly 6 to 95 years, were included as donors. Each donor gave 9 to 10 milliliters of peripheral blood, collected into EDTA-treated Vacutainer tubes. Ficoll-Paque density-gradient centrifugation was used to isolate PBMCs, with at least 6.5 million obtained per sample. Total RNA, at least 6 micrograms per sample, was extracted from PBMCs with Trizol reagent. For every donor, an aliquot of PBMCs went through flow cytometry to measure the percentages of naive CD45RAhigh/CD27high T cells. The study at large found these results: Total diversity estimates from one million sequenced T cells were considered lower bounds and underestimates. There was a strong correlation between observed TCR beta diversity and the percentage of naive T cells measured by flow cytometry. Because profiling used bulk unsorted PBMCs, naive and antigen-experienced compartments could not be compared conclusively. The CMV infection status of donors was not known, potentially confounding age-related changes in expanded clonotypes. Compared with the aged group, more naive CD4+ T cells, fewer expanded clones and increased TCR diversity were shown by the long-lived group, suggesting age selection. Observed TCR beta diversity per million T cells fell roughly linearly with age, and a significant reduction was already apparent by age roughly 40.

CDR1 and CDR2, per the germline V gene, are SGHTA and FQGNSA. From the cysteine up to the phenylalanine, the CDR3 has a length of 13 residues. The CDR3 DNA has 39 bases and is translated from base 1. Library method: 5' RACE. Instrument used: Illumina HiSeq 2500. A second PCR of about 7 to 12 cycles was run with a J-beta primer mix and a sample-barcoded 5' primer. Each TCR beta cDNA molecule received a unique molecular identifier from a template-switch 5' adaptor carrying 12 random nucleotides. Each sample yielded at least 3 million CDR3-containing paired-end reads. The Mint cDNA synthesis kit, primed by a TRBC-specific oligonucleotide, was used to synthesize first-strand cDNA from all RNA. All cDNA was treated with uracil-DNA glycosylase and then went through a first 18-cycle PCR with the universal primers M1SS and BC2_uni_R. Turning to the authors' computational methods: For normalization, 1 million high-quality reads, each with a distinct molecular identifier, were randomly selected from each sample. Instead of being binned into consensus sequences, reads with shared molecular identifiers were discarded. MiTCR, with a Q25 quality threshold and the strictest error-elimination algorithm, was used for CDR3 identification, clonotype clustering and error correction. A nonparametric unseen species model using Euler transformation provided a lower-bound estimate of total TCR beta diversity. TCRdb trimmed public reads at Q25 via fastp, called clones via MiXCR and kept in-frame beta chains. Identical CDR3 proteins give one entry, which carries the most common genes and DNA. The V and J calls come from TCRdb's annotation, not from the publication. This sample lists some 900,000 distinct CDR3 sequences; 40% to 60% were detected once. Over 10% of the sample rests with the top ten.

The rearrangement combines TRBV7-2 with TRBJ2-3, with the D call perhaps TRBD1 or TRBD2, as 5 bases match in each case. This receptor was taken from a man aged 30-40 years in good health. The sequencing input was blood. The DNA sequence is TGTGCCTGCAGCTCGGGGACGGTAGATACGCAGTATTTT. This is translated as CACSSGTVDTQYF.